The 15 T cell receptor beta chains reported below all come from one sample, sequenced in a study of T cells in localized non-small cell lung cancer. The method was immunoSEQ multiplex PCR; TCRdb's version includes in-frame clones alone and lacks a portion of them. Of around 16,000 clones listed, approximately 81% are singletons. Sequencing was performed on peripheral blood, taken before any cancer treatment. The receptors derive from an older male donor with stage I lung adenocarcinoma.

This clone was found a few times. The V and J genes are TRBV27 and TRBJ2-2; 11 positions match TRBD2. The CDR3 consists of 16 residues. From germline, CDR1 is MNHEY and CDR2 SMNVEV (reference sequence). The J segment lost 4 bases and the V segment lost 1 base, leaving 2 bases of the junction unmatched. CDR3 region: CASSLLAGGFTGELFF. The CDR3 bases are TGTGCCAGCAGTTTATTAGCGGGAGGGTTCACCGGGGAGCTGTTTTTT.

The genes are TRBV10-2 and TRBJ1-2; 7 nucleotides line up with TRBD1. Germline loops: CDR1 WSHSY, CDR2 SAAADI. Losses at the gene ends were 2 bases for V and 2 bases for J; bases not matched to a gene: 5. CDR3 length: 15 amino acids. This CDR3 is CASSEGDRKNYGYTF. The CDR3 DNA follows: TGCGCCAGCAGTGAGGGGGACAGAAAGAACTATGGCTACACCTTC.

The sample holds one count of this clone. This chain uses TRBV19 with TRBJ1-1, with a weak D call TRBD1 (5 bases). Trimming pared 6 bases from V and 3 bases from J, leaving 17 bases between. The length of the CDR3 is 15 residues. Germline CDR1 reads LNHDA; CDR2 reads SQIVND (reference sequence). CDR3 sequence reads: CASSTYGASDTEAFF. The CDR3 DNA is TGTGCCAGTAGCACGTATGGGGCGAGCGACACTGAAGCTTTCTTT.

The V and J genes are TRBV7-9 and TRBJ2-3; no reliable D call. The CDR3 consists of 13 residues. V lost 1 base, J lost 6 bases, and 8 bases lay in between. Germline CDR1 and CDR2: SEHNR and FQNEAQ (reference sequence). The CDR3 DNA is TGTGCCAGCAGCTTAGTTGTCCCGGATACGCAGTATTTT. Translated: CASSLVVPDTQYF.

The rearrangement uses TRBV30 and TRBJ1-1, with a tentative D call TRBD1 (6 bases). V lost 4 bases and J 4 bases, leaving 16 bases between the germline ends. This CDR3 is built from 14 residues. The V gene's germline CDR1 is GTSNPN and CDR2 SVGIG (reference sequence). CDR3 DNA sequence: TGTGCCTGGACCACACAGGGTATGGGCACTGAAGCTTTCTTT. Translating it yields CAWTTQGMGTEAFF.

V usage is TRBV18 and J usage is TRBJ2-4, with TRBD2 matching 7 bases. The germline V gene has CDR1 KGHSH and CDR2 LQKENI. The CDR3 has 15 residues. V lost 6 bases and J lost 0; bases outside the gene matches: 5. This CDR3 is CASSPGREAKNIQYF. The CDR3 bases are TGTGCCAGCTCCCCGGGGAGGGAAGCCAAAAACATTCAGTACTTC.

The chain couples TRBV5-6 to TRBJ2-7; maybe TRBD1 (6 bases). Trimming stripped 2 bases from V and 0 bases from J, with 18 bases between. The length of the CDR3 is 17 residues. Germline CDR1 reads SGHDT; CDR2 reads YYEEEE. The chain's CDR3 is CASSFAMDSLDSYEQYF. DNA of the CDR3: TGTGCCAGCAGCTTTGCGATGGACAGCTTGGACTCCTACGAGCAGTACTTC.

This clone has just a few counts. The rearrangement uses TRBV6-1 and TRBJ1-5; D is possibly TRBD1 (5 bases). From germline, CDR1 is MNHNS and CDR2 SASEGT. The CDR3 totals 14 residues. The V and J ends lost 3 bases and 9 bases respectively, with 15 bases between them. CDR3 sequence: CASSDGGTGRPQHF. CDR3 bases: TGTGCCAGCAGTGATGGCGGGACTGGGAGGCCCCAGCATTTT.

This clone was observed a handful of times. The rearrangement uses TRBV27 and TRBJ1-6; 9 nucleotides match TRBD1. Germline V lookup: CDR1 MNHEY, CDR2 SMNVEV (reference sequence). CDR3 length: 15 amino acids. The trim removed 5 bases at V and 11 bases at J, leaving 10 bases unmatched. CDR3 protein: CASSLTRQGGTPLHF. The CDR3 DNA sequence: TGTGCCAGCAGTCTCACCCGACAGGGGGGGACACCCCTCCACTTT.

The chain combines TRBV11-2 with TRBJ2-1; 9 bases match TRBD2. Trimming removed 9 bases from V and 2 bases from J; junction bases left unmatched: 5. The germline CDR1 and CDR2 sequences are SGHAT and FQNNGV. The CDR3 is made up of 14 amino acids. The CDR3 loop is CASQLAGAYNEQFF. CDR3 nucleotides: TGTGCCAGTCAATTAGCGGGAGCCTACAATGAGCAGTTCTTC.

This clone showed up just once. This CDR3 reads CASSYTGTWGDGYTF. CDR3 nucleotide sequence: TGTGCCAGCAGTTACACCGGGACTTGGGGCGATGGCTACACCTTC. The chain joins TRBV27 to TRBJ1-2, with a possible D match to TRBD1 (5 bases). This CDR3 is built from 15 residues. The germline V and J ends were trimmed by 4 bases and 6 bases, with 18 bases remaining between them. The V gene's germline CDR1 is MNHEY and CDR2 SMNVEV (reference sequence).

This rearrangement joins TRBV10-3 to TRBJ1-5; 10 positions match TRBD1. The V gene end was trimmed by 4 bases and the J gene end by 3 bases; junction bases not matched to a gene: 6. CDR3 length equals 16 residues. Per the germline V gene, CDR1 is ENHRY and CDR2 is SYGVKD. DNA for the CDR3: TGTGCCATCAGTGTTGGGGACAGGGGCCTCAATCAGCCCCAGCATTTT. This gives the protein CAISVGDRGLNQPQHF.

The chain links TRBV10-3 to TRBJ1-4; D remains ambiguous. This CDR3 has 15 residues. The ends were cut back, 10 bases at V and 0 bases at J, with 15 bases in the middle. Looked up from germline, CDR1 is ENHRY and CDR2 is SYGVKD. CDR3 loop: CATGGGYATNEKLFF. Here the CDR3 DNA reads TGTGCCACCGGAGGAGGTTATGCAACTAATGAAAAACTGTTTTTT.

The V gene is TRBV5-6, the J gene TRBJ1-3; D remains ambiguous. Deletions cut 3 bases from V and 4 bases from J, with 5 bases between. There are 12 residues in the CDR3. Germline V gives CDR1 SGHDT, CDR2 YYEEEE. The CDR3 region is CASSSAGNTIYF. CDR3 bases: TGTGCCAGCAGCTCAGCGGGAAACACCATATATTTT. The variable domain in full, with the rest retrieved from reference TRBV5-6 and TRBJ1-3, is DAGVTQSPTHLIKTRGQQVTLRCSPKSGHDTVSWYQQALGQGPQFIFQYYEEEERQRGNFPDRFSGHQFPNYSSELNVNALLLGDSALYLCASSSAGNTIYFGEGSWLTVV.

J is TRBJ2-1 and V is TRBV4-3; 9 positions match TRBD1. V shed 4 bases, J shed 4 bases, and the junction held 8 bases outside the gene matches. The CDR3 spans 16 residues. CDR1 is LGHNA, CDR2 YSLEER, per germline. CDR3 loop: CASSLETGGSYNEQFF. CDR3 in DNA: TGCGCCAGCAGCCTCGAAACAGGGGGCTCGTACAATGAGCAGTTCTTC.